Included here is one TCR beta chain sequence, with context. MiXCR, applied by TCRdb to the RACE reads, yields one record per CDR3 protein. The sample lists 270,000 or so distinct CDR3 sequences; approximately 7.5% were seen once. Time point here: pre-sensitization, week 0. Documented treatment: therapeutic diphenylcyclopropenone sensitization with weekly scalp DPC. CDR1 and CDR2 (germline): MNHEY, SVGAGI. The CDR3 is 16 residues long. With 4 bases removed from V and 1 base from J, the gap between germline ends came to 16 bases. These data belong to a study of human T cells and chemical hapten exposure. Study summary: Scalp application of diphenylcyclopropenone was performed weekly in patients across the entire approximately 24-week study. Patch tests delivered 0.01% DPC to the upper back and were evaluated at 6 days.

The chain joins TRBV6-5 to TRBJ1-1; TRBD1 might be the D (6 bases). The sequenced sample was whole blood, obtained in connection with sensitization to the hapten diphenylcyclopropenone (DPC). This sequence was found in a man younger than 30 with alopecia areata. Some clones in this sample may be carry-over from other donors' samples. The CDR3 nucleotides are TGTGCCAGCAGTTCATCCCGACAGGCGCGGAACACTGAAGCTTTCTTT. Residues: CASSSSRQARNTEAFF.